This T cell receptor beta chain was captured by sequencing in a study of cytomegalovirus exposure and HLA in healthy donors. The donors were healthy bone marrow donors. The donors, nominally healthy at sampling, likely had unrecorded immune exposures. A multiplex PCR was run with 60 Vbeta primers and 13 Jbeta primers. Authors' analysis steps: As a later analysis found, there were 78 million or so unique TCR beta chains, of which some 10 million were shared. The repertoire was sequenced with immunoSEQ multiplex PCR; TCRdb's copy has only in-frame clones and lacks some. V and J calls and clone size are given by that table; D and trimming were obtained from the DNA. The repertoire includes approximately 160,000 clones, approximately 75% of them detected once, and about 1.9% sits in the top ten. This CDR3 is built from 14 residues. V lost 2 bases and J 4 bases, leaving 8 bases between the germline ends. Germline CDR1 SGHVS, CDR2 FNYEAQ.

The chain has TRBV7-6 and TRBJ1-4; D is unresolved. The sample comprised PBMCs. The receptor's source is a woman between 18 and 30 years old in good health and CMV-seronegative. The CDR3 is CASSLNSLNEKLFF. DNA of the CDR3: TGTGCCAGCAGCTTAAACAGCCTTAATGAAAAACTGTTTTTT.